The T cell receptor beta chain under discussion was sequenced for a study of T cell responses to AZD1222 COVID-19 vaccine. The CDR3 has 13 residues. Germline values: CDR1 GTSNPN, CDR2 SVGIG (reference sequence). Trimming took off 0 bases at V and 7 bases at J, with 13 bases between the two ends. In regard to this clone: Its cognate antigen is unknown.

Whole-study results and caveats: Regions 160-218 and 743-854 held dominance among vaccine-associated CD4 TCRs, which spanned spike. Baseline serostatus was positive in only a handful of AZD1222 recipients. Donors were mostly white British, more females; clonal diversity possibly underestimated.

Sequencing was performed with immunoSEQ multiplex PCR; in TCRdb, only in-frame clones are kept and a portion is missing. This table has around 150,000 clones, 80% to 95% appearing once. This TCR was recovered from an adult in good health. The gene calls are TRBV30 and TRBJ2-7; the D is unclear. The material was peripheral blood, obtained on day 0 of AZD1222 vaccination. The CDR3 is CAWSVGSQEEQYF. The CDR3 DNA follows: TGTGCCTGGAGTGTCGGGTCCCAGGAAGAGCAGTACTTC.